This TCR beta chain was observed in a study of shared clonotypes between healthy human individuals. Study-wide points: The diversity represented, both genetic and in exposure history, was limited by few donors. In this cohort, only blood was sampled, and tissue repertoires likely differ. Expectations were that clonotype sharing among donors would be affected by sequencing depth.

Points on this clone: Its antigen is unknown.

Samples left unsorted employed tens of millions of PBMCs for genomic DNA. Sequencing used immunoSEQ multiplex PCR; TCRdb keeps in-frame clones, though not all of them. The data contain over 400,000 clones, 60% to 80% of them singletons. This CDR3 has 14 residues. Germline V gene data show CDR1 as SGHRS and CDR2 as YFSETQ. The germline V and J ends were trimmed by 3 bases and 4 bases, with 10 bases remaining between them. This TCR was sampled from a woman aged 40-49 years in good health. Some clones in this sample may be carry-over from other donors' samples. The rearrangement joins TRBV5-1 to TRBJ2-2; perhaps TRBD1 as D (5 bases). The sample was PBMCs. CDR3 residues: CASSSGRVTGELFF. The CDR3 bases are TGCGCCAGCAGCTCGGGCAGGGTCACCGGGGAGCTGTTTTTT.